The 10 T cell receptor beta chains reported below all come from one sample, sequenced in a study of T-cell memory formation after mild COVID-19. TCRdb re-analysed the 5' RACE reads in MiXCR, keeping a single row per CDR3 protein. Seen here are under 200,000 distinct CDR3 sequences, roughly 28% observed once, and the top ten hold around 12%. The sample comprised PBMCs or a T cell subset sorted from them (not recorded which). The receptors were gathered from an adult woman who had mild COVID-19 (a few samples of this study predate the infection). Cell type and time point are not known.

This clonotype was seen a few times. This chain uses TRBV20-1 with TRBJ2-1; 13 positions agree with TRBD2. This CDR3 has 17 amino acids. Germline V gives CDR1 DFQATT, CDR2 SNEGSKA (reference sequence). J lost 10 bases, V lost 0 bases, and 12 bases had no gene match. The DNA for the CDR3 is TGCAGTGCTAGAGACCGGCTATCGACTAGCGGGGGGCGGGAGCAGTTCTTC. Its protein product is CSARDRLSTSGGREQFF.

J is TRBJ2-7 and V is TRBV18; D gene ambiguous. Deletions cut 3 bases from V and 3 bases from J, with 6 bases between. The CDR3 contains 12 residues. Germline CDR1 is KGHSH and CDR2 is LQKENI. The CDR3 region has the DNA TGTGCCAGCTCACCGGACGTCTACGAGCAGTACTTC. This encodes CASSPDVYEQYF.

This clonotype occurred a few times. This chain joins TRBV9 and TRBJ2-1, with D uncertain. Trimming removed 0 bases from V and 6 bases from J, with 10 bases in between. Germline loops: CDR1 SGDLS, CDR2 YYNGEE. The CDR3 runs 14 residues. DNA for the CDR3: TGTGCCAGCAGCGTAGCTTTGCATTCCAATGAGCAGTTCTTC. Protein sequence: CASSVALHSNEQFF.

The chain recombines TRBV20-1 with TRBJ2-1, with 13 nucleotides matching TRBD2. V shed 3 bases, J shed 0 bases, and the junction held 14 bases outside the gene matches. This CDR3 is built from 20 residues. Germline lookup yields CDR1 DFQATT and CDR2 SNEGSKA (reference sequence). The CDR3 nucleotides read TGCAGTGCTAGGCGGTGGGGGACTAGCGGGATCTGGAGCTCCTACAATGAGCAGTTCTTC. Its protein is CSARRWGTSGIWSSYNEQFF.

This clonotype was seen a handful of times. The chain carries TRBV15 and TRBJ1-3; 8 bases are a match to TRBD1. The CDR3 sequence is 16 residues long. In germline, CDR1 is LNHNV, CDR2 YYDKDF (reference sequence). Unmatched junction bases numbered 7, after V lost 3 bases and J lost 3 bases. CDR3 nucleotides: TGTGCCACCAGCAGCGGACAGGGCGGGATTGGAAACACCATATATTTT. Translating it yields CATSSGQGGIGNTIYF.

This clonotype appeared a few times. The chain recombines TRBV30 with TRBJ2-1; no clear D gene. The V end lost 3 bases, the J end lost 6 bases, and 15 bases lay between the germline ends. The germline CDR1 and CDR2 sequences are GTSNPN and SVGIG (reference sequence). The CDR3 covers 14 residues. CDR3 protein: CAWSRGGPVNEQFF. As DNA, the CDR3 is TGTGCCTGGAGCCGCGGTGGACCTGTCAATGAGCAGTTCTTC. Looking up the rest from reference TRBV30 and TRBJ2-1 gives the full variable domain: SQTIHQWPATLVQPVGSPLSLECTVEGTSNPNLYWYRQAAGRGLQLLFYSVGIGQISSEVPQNLSASRPQDRQFILSSKKLLLSDSGFYLCAWSRGGPVNEQFFGPGTRLTVL.

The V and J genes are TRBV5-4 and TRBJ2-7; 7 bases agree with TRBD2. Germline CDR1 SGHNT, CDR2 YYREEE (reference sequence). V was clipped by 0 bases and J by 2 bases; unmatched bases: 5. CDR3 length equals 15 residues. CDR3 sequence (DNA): TGTGCCAGCAGCTTGGGGGCTAGCGGAGCCTACGAGCAGTACTTC. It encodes CASSLGASGAYEQYF.

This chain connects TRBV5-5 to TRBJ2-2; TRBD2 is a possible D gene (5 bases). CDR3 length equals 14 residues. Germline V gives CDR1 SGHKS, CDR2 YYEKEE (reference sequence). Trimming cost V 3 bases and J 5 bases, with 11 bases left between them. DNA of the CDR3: TGTGCCAGCAGCTCAGGACTTCTTACCGGGGAGCTGTTTTTT. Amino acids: CASSSGLLTGELFF.

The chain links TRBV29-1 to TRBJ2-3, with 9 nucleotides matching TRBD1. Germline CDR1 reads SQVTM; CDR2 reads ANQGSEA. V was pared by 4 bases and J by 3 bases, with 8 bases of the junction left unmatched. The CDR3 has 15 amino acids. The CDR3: CSVGETGGGTDTQYF. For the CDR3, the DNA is TGCAGCGTTGGCGAGACAGGGGGTGGAACAGATACGCAGTATTTT.

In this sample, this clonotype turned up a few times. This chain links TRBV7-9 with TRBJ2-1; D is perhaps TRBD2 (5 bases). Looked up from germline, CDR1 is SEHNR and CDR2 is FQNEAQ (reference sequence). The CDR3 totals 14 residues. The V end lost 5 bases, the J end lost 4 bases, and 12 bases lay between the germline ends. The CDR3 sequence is CASSPPAVYNEQFF. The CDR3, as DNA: TGTGCCAGCAGCCCCCCAGCGGTTTACAATGAGCAGTTCTTC.